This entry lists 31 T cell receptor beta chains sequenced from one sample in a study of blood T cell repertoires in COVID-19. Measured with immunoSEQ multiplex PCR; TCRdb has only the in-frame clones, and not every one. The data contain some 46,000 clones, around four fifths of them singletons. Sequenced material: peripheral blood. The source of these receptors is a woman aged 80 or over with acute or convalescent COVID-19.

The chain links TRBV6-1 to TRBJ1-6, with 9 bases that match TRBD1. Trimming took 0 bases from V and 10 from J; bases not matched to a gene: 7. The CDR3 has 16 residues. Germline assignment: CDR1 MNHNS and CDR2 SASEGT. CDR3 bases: TGTGCCAGCAGTGAAGCTCCCGGGACAGGGCGATCACCCCTCCACTTT. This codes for CASSEAPGTGRSPLHF.

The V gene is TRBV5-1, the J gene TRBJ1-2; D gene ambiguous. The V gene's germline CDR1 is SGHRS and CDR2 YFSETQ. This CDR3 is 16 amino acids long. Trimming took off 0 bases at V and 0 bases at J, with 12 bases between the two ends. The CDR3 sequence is CASSLGSEGPNYGYTF. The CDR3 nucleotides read TGCGCCAGCAGCTTGGGATCAGAGGGCCCTAACTATGGCTACACCTTC.

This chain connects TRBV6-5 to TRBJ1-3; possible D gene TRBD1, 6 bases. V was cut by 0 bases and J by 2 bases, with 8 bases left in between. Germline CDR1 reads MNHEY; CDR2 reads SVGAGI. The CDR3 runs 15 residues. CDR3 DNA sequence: TGTGCCAGCAGTTACTCCGCAGGGGCTGGAAACACCATATATTTT. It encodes CASSYSAGAGNTIYF.

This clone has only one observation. In DNA, the CDR3 is TGTGCCAGCAGCGGGGGGGTGGAAAATGAGCAGTTCTTC. Amino acids: CASSGGVENEQFF. This chain uses TRBV9 with TRBJ2-1; the D gene is possibly TRBD2 (6 bases). Germline assignment: CDR1 SGDLS and CDR2 YYNGEE. The V gene lost 3 bases and the J gene lost 7 bases, with 11 bases spanning the gap. The CDR3 extends over 13 amino acids.

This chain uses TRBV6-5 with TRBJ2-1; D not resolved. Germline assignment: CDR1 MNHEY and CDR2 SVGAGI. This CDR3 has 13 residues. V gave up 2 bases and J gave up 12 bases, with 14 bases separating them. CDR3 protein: CASSYDAVGRQFF. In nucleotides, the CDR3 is TGTGCCAGCAGTTACGACGCGGTTGGTAGGCAGTTCTTC.

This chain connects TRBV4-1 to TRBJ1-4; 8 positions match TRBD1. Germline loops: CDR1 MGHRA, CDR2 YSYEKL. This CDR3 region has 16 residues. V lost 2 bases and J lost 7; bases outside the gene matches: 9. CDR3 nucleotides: TGCGCCAGCAGCCAAATACGTACAGGGGGTGTTGAAAAACTGTTTTTT. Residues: CASSQIRTGGVEKLFF.

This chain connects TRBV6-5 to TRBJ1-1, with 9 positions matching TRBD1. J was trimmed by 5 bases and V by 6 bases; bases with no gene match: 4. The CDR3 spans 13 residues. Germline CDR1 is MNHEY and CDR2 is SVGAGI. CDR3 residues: CASSRQGGTEAFF. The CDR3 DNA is TGTGCCAGCAGCCGACAGGGGGGAACTGAAGCTTTCTTT.

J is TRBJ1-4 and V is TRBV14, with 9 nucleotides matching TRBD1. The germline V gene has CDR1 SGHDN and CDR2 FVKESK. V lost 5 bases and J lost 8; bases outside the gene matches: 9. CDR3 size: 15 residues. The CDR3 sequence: CASSASQGAGEKLFF. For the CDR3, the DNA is TGTGCCAGCAGCGCGTCACAGGGGGCTGGCGAAAAACTGTTTTTT.

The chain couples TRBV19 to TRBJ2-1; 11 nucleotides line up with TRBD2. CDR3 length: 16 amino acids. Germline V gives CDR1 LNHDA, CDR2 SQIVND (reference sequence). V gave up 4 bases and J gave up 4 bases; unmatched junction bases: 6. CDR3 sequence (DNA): TGTGCCAGTAGTACACTAGCGGGGGTTAGGTACAATGAGCAGTTCTTC. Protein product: CASSTLAGVRYNEQFF. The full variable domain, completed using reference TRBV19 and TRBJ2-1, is DGGITQSPKYLFRKEGQNVTLSCEQNLNHDAMYWYRQDPGQGLRLIYYSQIVNDFQKGDIAEGYSVSREKKESFPLTVTSAQKNPTAFYLCASSTLAGVRYNEQFFGPGTRLTVL.

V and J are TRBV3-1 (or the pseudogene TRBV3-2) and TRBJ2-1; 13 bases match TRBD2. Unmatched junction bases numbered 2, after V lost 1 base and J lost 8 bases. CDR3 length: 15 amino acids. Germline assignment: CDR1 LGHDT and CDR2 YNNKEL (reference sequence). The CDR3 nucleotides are TGTGCCAGCAGCCAAGCCGGACTAGCGGGGGATGAGCAGTTCTTC. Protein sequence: CASSQAGLAGDEQFF.

The CDR3 loop is CASSYITGRSHEQYF. CDR3 nucleotides: TGTGCCAGCAGTTACATTACAGGACGTAGCCACGAGCAGTACTTC. J is TRBJ2-7 and V is TRBV6-5, with a tentative D call TRBD1 (5 bases). The CDR3 has 15 residues. V dropped 2 bases and J dropped 5 bases, with 16 bases sitting between them. Germline V gene lookup returns CDR1 MNHEY and CDR2 SVGAGI.

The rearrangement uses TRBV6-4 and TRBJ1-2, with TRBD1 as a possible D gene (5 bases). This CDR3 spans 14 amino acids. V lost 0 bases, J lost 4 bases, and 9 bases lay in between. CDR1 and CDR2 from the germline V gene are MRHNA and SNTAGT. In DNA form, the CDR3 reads TGTGCCAGCAGTGACTCTCCAGGGATCTATGGCTACACCTTC. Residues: CASSDSPGIYGYTF.

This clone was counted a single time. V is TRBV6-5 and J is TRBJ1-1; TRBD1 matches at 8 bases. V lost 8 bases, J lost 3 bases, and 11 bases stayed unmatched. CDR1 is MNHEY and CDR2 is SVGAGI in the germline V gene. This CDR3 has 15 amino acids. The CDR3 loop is CASLGLARGHTEAFF. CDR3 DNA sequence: TGTGCCAGCTTGGGTCTGGCCAGGGGGCACACTGAAGCTTTCTTT.

The CDR3: CAISEDRGPSYEQYF. For the CDR3, the DNA is TGTGCCATCAGTGAGGACAGGGGCCCATCCTACGAGCAGTACTTC. The rearrangement links TRBV10-3 to TRBJ2-7, with 8 nucleotides matching TRBD1. This CDR3 region has 15 residues. Losses at the gene ends were 2 bases for V and 1 base for J; bases not matched to a gene: 4. Germline V gene lookup returns CDR1 ENHRY and CDR2 SYGVKD.

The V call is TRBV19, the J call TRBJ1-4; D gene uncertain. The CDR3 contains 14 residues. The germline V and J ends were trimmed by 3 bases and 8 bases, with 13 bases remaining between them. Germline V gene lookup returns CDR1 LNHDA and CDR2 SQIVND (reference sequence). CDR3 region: CASSIPRYTEKLFF. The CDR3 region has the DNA TGTGCCAGTAGTATCCCTCGGTATACCGAAAAACTGTTTTTT.

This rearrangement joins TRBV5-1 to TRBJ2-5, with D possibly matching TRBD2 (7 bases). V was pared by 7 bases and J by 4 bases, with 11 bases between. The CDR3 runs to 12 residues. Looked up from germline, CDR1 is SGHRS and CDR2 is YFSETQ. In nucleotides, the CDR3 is TGCGCCAGCGGGGGGGCCGGAGAGACCCAGTACTTC. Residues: CASGGAGETQYF.

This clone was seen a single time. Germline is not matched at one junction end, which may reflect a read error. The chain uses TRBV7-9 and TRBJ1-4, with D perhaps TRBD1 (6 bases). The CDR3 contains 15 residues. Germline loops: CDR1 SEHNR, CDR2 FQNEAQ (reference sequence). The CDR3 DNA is TGTGCCGGCAGCTTAGAAACAGGGCAAGGCGAAAAACTGTTTTTT. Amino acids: CAGSLETGQGEKLFF. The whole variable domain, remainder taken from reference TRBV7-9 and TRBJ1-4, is DTGVSQNPRHKITKRGQNVTFRCDPISEHNRLYWYRQTLGQGPEFLTYFQNEAQLEKSRLLSDRFSAERPKGSFSTLEIQRTEQGDSAMYLCAGSLETGQGEKLFFGSGTQLSVL.

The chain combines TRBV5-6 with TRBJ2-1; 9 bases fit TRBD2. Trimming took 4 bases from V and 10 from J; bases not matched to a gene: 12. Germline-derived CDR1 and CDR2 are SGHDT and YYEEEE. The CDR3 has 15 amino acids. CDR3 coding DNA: TGTGCCAGCAGCGCCGGGGCGGGGGGGCCCAGAGAGCAGTTCTTC. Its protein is CASSAGAGGPREQFF.

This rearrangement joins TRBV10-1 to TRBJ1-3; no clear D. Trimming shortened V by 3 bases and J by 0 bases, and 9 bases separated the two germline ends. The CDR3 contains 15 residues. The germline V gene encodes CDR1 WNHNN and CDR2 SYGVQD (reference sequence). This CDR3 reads CASSDRLNSGNTIYF. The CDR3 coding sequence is TGCGCCAGCAGTGACCGACTGAACTCTGGAAACACCATATATTTT.

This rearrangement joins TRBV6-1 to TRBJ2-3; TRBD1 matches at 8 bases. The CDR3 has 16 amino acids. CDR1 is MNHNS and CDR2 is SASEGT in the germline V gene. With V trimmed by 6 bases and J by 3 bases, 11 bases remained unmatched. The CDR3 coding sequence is TGTGCCAGCAGGGAACTACAGGGGGTACCGACAGATACGCAGTATTTT. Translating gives CASRELQGVPTDTQYF.

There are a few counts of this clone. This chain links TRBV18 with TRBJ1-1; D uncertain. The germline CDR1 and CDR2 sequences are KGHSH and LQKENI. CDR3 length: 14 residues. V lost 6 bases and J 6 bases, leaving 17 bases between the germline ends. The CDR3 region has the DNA TGTGCCAGCTCCCTCACAGACACGAGGGCTGAAGCTTTCTTT. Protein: CASSLTDTRAEAFF.

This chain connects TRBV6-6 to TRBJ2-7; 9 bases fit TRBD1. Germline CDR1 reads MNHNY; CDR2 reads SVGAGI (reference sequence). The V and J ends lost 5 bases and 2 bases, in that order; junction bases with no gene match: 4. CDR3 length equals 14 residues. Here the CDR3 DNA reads TGTGCCAGCAGTCAAGGGACAGGGACCTACGAGCAGTACTTC. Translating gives CASSQGTGTYEQYF.

The CDR3 reads CASSLVAGLNTEAFF. The DNA of the CDR3 is TGTGCCAGCAGCTTGGTCGCGGGGCTGAACACTGAAGCTTTCTTT. The chain couples TRBV5-8 to TRBJ1-1, with D perhaps TRBD1 (5 bases). Trimming stripped 0 bases from V and 0 bases from J, with 9 bases between. Germline values: CDR1 SGHTS, CDR2 YDEGEE. The CDR3 totals 15 residues.

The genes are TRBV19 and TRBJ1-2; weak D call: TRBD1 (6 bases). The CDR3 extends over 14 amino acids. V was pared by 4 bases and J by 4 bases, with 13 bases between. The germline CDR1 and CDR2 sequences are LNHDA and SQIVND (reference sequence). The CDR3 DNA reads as TGTGCCAGTAGTAAGGGGGGGCACGGCTATGGCTACACCTTC. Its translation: CASSKGGHGYGYTF.

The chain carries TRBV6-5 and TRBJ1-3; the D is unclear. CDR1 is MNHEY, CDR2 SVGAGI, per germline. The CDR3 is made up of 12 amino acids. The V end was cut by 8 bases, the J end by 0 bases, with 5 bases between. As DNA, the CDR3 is TGTGCCAGCCACAGCTCTGGAAACACCATATATTTT. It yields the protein CASHSSGNTIYF.

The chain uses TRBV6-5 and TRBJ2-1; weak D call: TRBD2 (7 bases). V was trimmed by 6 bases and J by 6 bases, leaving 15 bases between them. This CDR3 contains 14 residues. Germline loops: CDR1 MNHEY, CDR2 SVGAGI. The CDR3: CASSRGGWANEQFF. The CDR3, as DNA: TGTGCCAGCAGCCGCGGGGGCTGGGCCAATGAGCAGTTCTTC.

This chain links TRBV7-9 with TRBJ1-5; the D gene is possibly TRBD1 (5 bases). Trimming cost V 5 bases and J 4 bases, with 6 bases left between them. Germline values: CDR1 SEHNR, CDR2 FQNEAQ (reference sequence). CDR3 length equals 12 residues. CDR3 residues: CASSHRNQPQHF. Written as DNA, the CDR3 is TGTGCCAGCAGCCACAGGAATCAGCCCCAGCATTTT.

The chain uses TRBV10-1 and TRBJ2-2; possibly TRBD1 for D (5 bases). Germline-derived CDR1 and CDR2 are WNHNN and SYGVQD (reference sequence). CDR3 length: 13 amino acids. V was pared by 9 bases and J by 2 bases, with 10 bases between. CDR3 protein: CARETENTGELFF. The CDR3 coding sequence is TGCGCCAGAGAGACAGAAAACACCGGGGAGCTGTTTTTT.

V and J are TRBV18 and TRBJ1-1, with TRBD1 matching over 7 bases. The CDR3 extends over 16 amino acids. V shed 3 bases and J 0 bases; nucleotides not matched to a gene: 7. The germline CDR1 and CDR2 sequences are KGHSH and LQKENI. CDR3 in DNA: TGTGCCAGCTCACCCGCACAGGGGACGGTGAACACTGAAGCTTTCTTT. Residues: CASSPAQGTVNTEAFF.

CDR3: CSVQGGGKQGAYGYTF. The CDR3, as DNA: TGCAGCGTACAAGGGGGCGGAAAGCAGGGGGCCTATGGCTACACCTTC. The J gene is TRBJ1-2, the V gene TRBV29-1; TRBD1 matches 8 bases. Germline loops: CDR1 SQVTM, CDR2 ANQGSEA. Trimming removed 6 bases from V and 4 bases from J; junction bases left unmatched: 16. The CDR3 consists of 16 residues.

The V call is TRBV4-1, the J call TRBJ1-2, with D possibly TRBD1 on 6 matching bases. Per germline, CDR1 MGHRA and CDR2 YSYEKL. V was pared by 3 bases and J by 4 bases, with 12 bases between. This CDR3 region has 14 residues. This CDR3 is CASSQYRVSYGYTF. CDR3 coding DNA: TGCGCCAGCAGCCAGTACAGGGTCTCCTATGGCTACACCTTC.